The TCR beta chain described here comes from a study of Ad26.COV2.S vaccination and SARS-CoV-2 variants. Whole-study findings and limits: Reported findings describe substantial breadth in spike-specific CD8+ and CD4+ T cell responses following vaccination. Similar non-spike TCR breadth was observed in recipients of vaccine and of placebo.

The V and J ends lost 5 bases and 4 bases, in that order; junction bases with no gene match: 14. The CDR3 loop spans 18 amino acids. The germline CDR1 and CDR2 sequences are SGHNT and YENEEA. About this clone itself: The antigen remains undetermined.

The assay was immunoSEQ multiplex PCR, and TCRdb's table has in-frame clones only and misses some. The sample holds more than 150,000 clones, around nine tenths seen once. This material consisted of peripheral blood, taken after recovery from COVID-19. This sequence was found in a human donor who had recovered from COVID-19. V gene TRBV11-3 combines with J gene TRBJ2-1; 10 bases map to TRBD2. CDR3 nucleotides: TGTGCCAGCAGCCGATCGTCGAGCGGGAGGGCTCTGTACAATGAGCAGTTCTTC. This gives the protein CASSRSSSGRALYNEQFF.